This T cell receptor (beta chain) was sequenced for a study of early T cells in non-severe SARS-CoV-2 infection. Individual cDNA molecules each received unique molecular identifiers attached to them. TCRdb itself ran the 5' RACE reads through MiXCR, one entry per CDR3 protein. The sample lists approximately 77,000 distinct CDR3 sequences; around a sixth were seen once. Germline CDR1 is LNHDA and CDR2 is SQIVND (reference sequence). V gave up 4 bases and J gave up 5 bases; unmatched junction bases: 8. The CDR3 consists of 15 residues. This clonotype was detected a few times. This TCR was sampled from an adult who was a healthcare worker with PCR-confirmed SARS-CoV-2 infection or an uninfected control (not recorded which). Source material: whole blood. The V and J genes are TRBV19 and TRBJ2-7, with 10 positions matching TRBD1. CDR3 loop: CASSKGGQGRNEQYF. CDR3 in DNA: TGTGCCAGTAGTAAAGGGGGACAGGGGCGGAACGAGCAGTACTTC. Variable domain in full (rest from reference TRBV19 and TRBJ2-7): DGGITQSPKYLFRKEGQNVTLSCEQNLNHDAMYWYRQDPGQGLRLIYYSQIVNDFQKGDIAEGYSVSREKKESFPLTVTSAQKNPTAFYLCASSKGGQGRNEQYFGPGTRLTVT.